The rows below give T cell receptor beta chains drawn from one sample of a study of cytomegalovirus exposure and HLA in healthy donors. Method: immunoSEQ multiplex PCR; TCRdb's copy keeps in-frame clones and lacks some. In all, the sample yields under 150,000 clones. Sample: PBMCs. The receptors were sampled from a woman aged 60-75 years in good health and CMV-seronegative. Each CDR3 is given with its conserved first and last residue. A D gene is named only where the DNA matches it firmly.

CDR3nt: TGTGCCAGCAGCTTTCCAGGGGCTGGAAACACCATATATTTT
CDR3aa: CASSFPGAGNTIYF
j_gene: TRBJ1-3
d_gene: NA
v_gene: TRBV7-8

CDR3nt: TGTGCTAGCAGCTTAGTCCGGGATACTGGCTACACCTTC
CDR3aa: CASSLVRDTGYTF
j_gene: TRBJ1-2
d_gene: NA
v_gene: TRBV7-3

CDR3nt: TGCGCCAGCAGCAACCCTTCCACTAGCGGGGCAAACACCGGGGAGCTGTTTTTT
CDR3aa: CASSNPSTSGANTGELFF
j_gene: TRBJ2-2
d_gene: TRBD2
v_gene: TRBV5-1

CDR3nt: TGTGCTAGTGGTTTTGAGAGAAATGCCAATGAGCAGTTCTTC
CDR3aa: CASGFERNANEQFF
j_gene: TRBJ2-1
d_gene: NA
v_gene: TRBV12-5

CDR3nt: TGTGCCAGCAGCTTTCAGCGGTTAGGAGCGACTAGCGCCCAAGAGACCCAGTACTTC
CDR3aa: CASSFQRLGATSAQETQYF
j_gene: TRBJ2-5
d_gene: TRBD2
v_gene: TRBV7-8

CDR3nt: TGCAGTGCTATTCCCCTGCGGGAGCAGTTCTTC
CDR3aa: CSAIPLREQFF
j_gene: TRBJ2-1
d_gene: NA
v_gene: TRBV20-1

CDR3nt: TGTGCCAGCTACCCTCTGGGACAGTCAAATTCACCCCTCCACTTT
CDR3aa: CASYPLGQSNSPLHF
j_gene: TRBJ1-6
d_gene: TRBD1
v_gene: TRBV28

CDR3nt: TGTGCCAGCAGTTTATATCAGGGGTCTGGCGAAAAACTGTTTTTT
CDR3aa: CASSLYQGSGEKLFF
j_gene: TRBJ1-4
d_gene: NA
v_gene: TRBV28

CDR3nt: TGCGCCAGCAGCCTAAGCACTGGACAGGGGGCATACGAGCAGTACTTC
CDR3aa: CASSLSTGQGAYEQYF
j_gene: TRBJ2-7
d_gene: TRBD1
v_gene: TRBV5-1

CDR3nt: TGTGCCAGCAGTGAGCCTGCGGGACGAGGGAATTCCGGGGAGCTGTTTTTT
CDR3aa: CASSEPAGRGNSGELFF
j_gene: TRBJ2-2
d_gene: NA
v_gene: TRBV25-1

CDR3nt: TGTGCCAGCAGCGTAGGGCGGGGCTTAAGCACAGATACGCAGTATTTT
CDR3aa: CASSVGRGLSTDTQYF
j_gene: TRBJ2-3
d_gene: NA
v_gene: TRBV9

CDR3nt: TGTGCCAGTATGAGATCTGGGGCCAACGTCCTGACTTTC
CDR3aa: CASMRSGANVLTF
j_gene: TRBJ2-6
d_gene: NA
v_gene: TRBV19

CDR3nt: TGCGCCAGCAGCCAAGAAATAAGGGACAGGATCCCCTACGAGCAGTACTTC
CDR3aa: CASSQEIRDRIPYEQYF
j_gene: TRBJ2-7
d_gene: TRBD1
v_gene: TRBV4-1

CDR3nt: TGTGCCAGCAGACTCGGACAGGGGGTGAAGACCCAGTACTTC
CDR3aa: CASRLGQGVKTQYF
j_gene: TRBJ2-5
d_gene: TRBD1
v_gene: TRBV2

CDR3nt: TGTGCCAGCAGCAATGAGGTGGAAAAACTGTTTTTT
CDR3aa: CASSNEVEKLFF
j_gene: TRBJ1-4
d_gene: NA
v_gene: TRBV11-2

CDR3nt: TGTGCCAGCAGCTCCGCTAGATACGAAAAACTGTTTTTT
CDR3aa: CASSSARYEKLFF
j_gene: TRBJ1-4
d_gene: NA
v_gene: TRBV11-2

CDR3nt: TGCGCCAGCGGCTTCCAACTGCGGGGGGGATACAATGAGCAGTTCTTC
CDR3aa: CASGFQLRGGYNEQFF
j_gene: TRBJ2-1
d_gene: TRBD2
v_gene: TRBV5-1

CDR3nt: TGTGCCAGCAGCTCCCGTCGGGGAAACACCATATATTTT
CDR3aa: CASSSRRGNTIYF
j_gene: TRBJ1-3
d_gene: NA
v_gene: TRBV7-9

CDR3nt: TGTGCCAGCTCCCCAGGGGCTGGAGCTAACTATGGCTACACCTTC
CDR3aa: CASSPGAGANYGYTF
j_gene: TRBJ1-2
d_gene: NA
v_gene: TRBV18

CDR3nt: TGTGCCTTTAGACTAGCGGGAGGAAATACGCAGTATTTT
CDR3aa: CAFRLAGGNTQYF
j_gene: TRBJ2-3
d_gene: TRBD2
v_gene: TRBV30

CDR3nt: TGCGCCAGCAGCTTGGACTCGGTGGGGGGGGCCACGGGGGCCCAGTACTTC
CDR3aa: CASSLDSVGGATGAQYF
j_gene: TRBJ2-5
d_gene: NA
v_gene: TRBV5-1

CDR3nt: TGTGCCAGCAGTGATCCAGGGCTCTCCAATGAGCAGTTCTTC
CDR3aa: CASSDPGLSNEQFF
j_gene: TRBJ2-1
d_gene: NA
v_gene: TRBV2

CDR3nt: TGTGCCAGCAGCCCCCAGATACAGGGGGGTGGCTACACCTTC
CDR3aa: CASSPQIQGGGYTF
j_gene: TRBJ1-2
d_gene: TRBD1
v_gene: TRBV7-2

CDR3nt: TGTGCCAGCAGCCGAGTTTACAATGAGCAGTTCTTC
CDR3aa: CASSRVYNEQFF
j_gene: TRBJ2-1
d_gene: NA
v_gene: TRBV6-6

CDR3nt: TGTGCCAGCAGCTTCGGACTAGGCCAAACCTACGAGCAGTACTTC
CDR3aa: CASSFGLGQTYEQYF
j_gene: TRBJ2-7
d_gene: TRBD2
v_gene: TRBV5-5

CDR3nt: TGTGCCAGCAGCTTGGACTTCGGACAGGACGACTATGGCTACACCTTC
CDR3aa: CASSLDFGQDDYGYTF
j_gene: TRBJ1-2
d_gene: TRBD1
v_gene: TRBV7-9

CDR3nt: TGTGCCAGCAGCTTCGGACTAGCGGCAGATACGCAGTATTTT
CDR3aa: CASSFGLAADTQYF
j_gene: TRBJ2-3
d_gene: TRBD2
v_gene: TRBV7-3

CDR3nt: TGTGCCAGCAGTCCTCCGCCAGGGGGAAAGGGACTGTTTTTT
CDR3aa: CASSPPPGGKGLFF
j_gene: TRBJ1-4
d_gene: TRBD1
v_gene: TRBV6-5

CDR3nt: TGCGCCAGCAGTTCTATAGGACTTACAGATACGCAGTATTTT
CDR3aa: CASSSIGLTDTQYF
j_gene: TRBJ2-3
d_gene: NA
v_gene: TRBV10-1

CDR3nt: TGCAGCGTTGAACCCCTGGCAGGCCAAGAGACCCAGTACTTC
CDR3aa: CSVEPLAGQETQYF
j_gene: TRBJ2-5
d_gene: NA
v_gene: TRBV29-1

CDR3nt: TGTGCCAGCAGTTCCTCTAGCGGCCCCTACAATGAGCAGTTCTTC
CDR3aa: CASSSSSGPYNEQFF
j_gene: TRBJ2-1
d_gene: TRBD2
v_gene: TRBV6-5